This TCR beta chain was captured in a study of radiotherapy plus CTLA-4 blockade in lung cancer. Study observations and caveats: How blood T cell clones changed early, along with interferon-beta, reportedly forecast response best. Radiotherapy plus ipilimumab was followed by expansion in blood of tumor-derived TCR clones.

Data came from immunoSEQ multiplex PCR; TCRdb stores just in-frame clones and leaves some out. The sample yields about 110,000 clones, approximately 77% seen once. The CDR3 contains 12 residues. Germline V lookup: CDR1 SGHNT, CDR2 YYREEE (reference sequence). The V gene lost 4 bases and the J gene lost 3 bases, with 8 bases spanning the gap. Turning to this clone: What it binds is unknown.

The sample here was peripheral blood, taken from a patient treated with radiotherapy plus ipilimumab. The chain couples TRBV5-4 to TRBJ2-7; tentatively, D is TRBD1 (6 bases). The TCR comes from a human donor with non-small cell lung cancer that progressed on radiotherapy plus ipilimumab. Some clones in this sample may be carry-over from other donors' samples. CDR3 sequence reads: CASSVQGYEQYF. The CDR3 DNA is TGTGCCAGCAGCGTACAGGGCTACGAGCAGTACTTC.